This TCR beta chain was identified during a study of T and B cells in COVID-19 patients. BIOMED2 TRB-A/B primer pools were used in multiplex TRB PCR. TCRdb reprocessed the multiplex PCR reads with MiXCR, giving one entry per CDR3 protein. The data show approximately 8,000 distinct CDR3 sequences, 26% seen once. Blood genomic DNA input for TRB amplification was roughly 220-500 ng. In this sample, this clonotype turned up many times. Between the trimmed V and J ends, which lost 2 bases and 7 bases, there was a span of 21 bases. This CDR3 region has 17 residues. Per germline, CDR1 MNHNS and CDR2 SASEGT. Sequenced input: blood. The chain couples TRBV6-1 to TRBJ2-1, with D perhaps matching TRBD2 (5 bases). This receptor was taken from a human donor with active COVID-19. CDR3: CASSERLLRARENEQFF. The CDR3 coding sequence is TGTGCCAGCAGTGAAAGGCTGTTGAGGGCCCGCGAGAATGAGCAGTTCTTC.